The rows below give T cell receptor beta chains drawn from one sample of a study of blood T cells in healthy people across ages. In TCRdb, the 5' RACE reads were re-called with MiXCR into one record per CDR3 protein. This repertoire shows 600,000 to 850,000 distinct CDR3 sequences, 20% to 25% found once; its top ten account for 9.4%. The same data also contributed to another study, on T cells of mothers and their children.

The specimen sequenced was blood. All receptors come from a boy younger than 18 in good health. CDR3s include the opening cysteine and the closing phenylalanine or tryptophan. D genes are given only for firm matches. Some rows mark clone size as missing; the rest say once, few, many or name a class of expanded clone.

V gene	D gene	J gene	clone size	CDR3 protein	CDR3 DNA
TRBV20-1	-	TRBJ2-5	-	CSASHIDRETQYF	TGCAGTGCTAGTCACATAGATCGCGAGACCCAGTACTTC
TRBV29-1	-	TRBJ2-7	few	CSVELDSYYEQYF	TGCAGCGTTGAGTTAGATAGTTACTACGAGCAGTACTTC
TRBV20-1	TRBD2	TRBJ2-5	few	CSATPLRGAGETQYF	TGCAGTGCCACCCCGTTGCGGGGGGCGGGAGAGACCCAGTACTTC
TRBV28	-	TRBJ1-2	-	CASSGAAATSNYGYTF	TGTGCCAGCAGTGGGGCGGCAGCTACATCTAACTATGGCTACACCTTC
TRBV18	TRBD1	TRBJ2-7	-	CASSPRQGSLWEQYF	TGTGCCAGCTCACCGCGACAGGGGAGCCTCTGGGAGCAGTACTTC
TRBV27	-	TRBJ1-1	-	CASSNRDRTEAFF	TGTGCCAGCAGTAACAGGGATAGGACTGAAGCTTTCTTT
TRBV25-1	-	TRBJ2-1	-	CASSEYGDYNEQFF	TGTGCCAGCAGTGAATACGGGGATTACAATGAGCAGTTCTTC
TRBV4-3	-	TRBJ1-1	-	CASSNSSRLRNTEAFF	TGCGCCAGCAGCAATTCCTCGAGACTTAGGAACACTGAGGCTTTCTTT
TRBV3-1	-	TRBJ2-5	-	CASSRPTGTQETQYF	TGTGCCAGCAGCCGACCGACCGGGACCCAAGAGACCCAGTACTTC
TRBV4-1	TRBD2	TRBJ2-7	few	CASSPTSGGNYEQYF	TGCGCCAGCAGCCCTACTAGCGGGGGGAACTACGAGCAGTACTTC
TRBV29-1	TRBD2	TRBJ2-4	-	CSAQPSGKGNIQYF	TGCAGCGCCCAACCTAGCGGGAAGGGAAACATTCAGTACTTC
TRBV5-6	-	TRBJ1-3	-	CASRKTGGENTIYF	TGTGCCAGCAGAAAGACGGGTGGCGAAAACACCATATATTTT
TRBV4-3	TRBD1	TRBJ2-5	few	CASSQVAGGGETQYF	TGCGCCAGCAGCCAAGTTGCAGGGGGCGGAGAGACCCAGTACTTC
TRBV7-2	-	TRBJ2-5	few	CASSLGGYGLQETQYF	TGTGCCAGCAGCTTAGGGGGGTATGGGTTGCAAGAGACCCAGTACTTC
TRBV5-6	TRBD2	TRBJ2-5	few	CASSRTSGRWVF	TGTGCCAGCAGCCGGACTAGCGGGAGGTGGGTCTTC
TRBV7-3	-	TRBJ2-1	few	CASSLSTGYYNEQFF	TGTGCCAGCAGCTTATCCACGGGTTACTACAATGAGCAGTTCTTC
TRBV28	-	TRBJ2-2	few	CASTFRMTGELFF	TGTGCCAGCACGTTTCGCATGACCGGGGAGCTGTTTTTT
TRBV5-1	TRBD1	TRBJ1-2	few	CASSEGQTYGYTF	TGCGCCAGCAGCGAGGGACAGACCTATGGCTACACCTTC
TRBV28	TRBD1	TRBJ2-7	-	CASSFRDRGTGEQYF	TGTGCCAGCAGCTTCCGGGACAGGGGTACGGGGGAGCAGTACTTC
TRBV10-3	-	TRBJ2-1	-	CAISDATKANF	TGTGCCATCAGTGACGCGACTAAAGCTAACTTC
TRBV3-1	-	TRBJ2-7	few	CASSQQTVYEQYF	TGTGCCAGCAGCCAACAGACAGTCTACGAGCAGTACTTC
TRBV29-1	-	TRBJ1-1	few	CSVEVGLSSFF	TGCAGCGTTGAGGTGGGTTTGTCGTCTTTCTTT
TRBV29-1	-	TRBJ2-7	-	CSVTDTGNYEQYF	TGCAGCGTCACGGATACCGGAAACTACGAGCAGTACTTC
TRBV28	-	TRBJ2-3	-	CASSLGTTVLTDTQYF	TGTGCCAGCAGTTTAGGAACGACAGTACTCACAGATACGCAGTATTTT
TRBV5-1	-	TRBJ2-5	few	CASSFAGPKQETQYF	TGCGCCAGCAGCTTTGCGGGACCGAAACAAGAGACCCAGTACTTC
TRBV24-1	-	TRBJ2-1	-	CATSRGRSSYNEQFF	TGTGCCACCAGCCGGGGCAGGAGCTCCTACAATGAGCAGTTCTTC
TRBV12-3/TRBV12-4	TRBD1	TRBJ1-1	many	CASSRGQMNTEAFF	TGTGCCAGCAGTAGGGGACAGATGAACACTGAAGCTTTCTTT
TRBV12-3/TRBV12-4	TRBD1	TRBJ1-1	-	CASSLTGAAQRAFF	TGTGCCAGCAGTTTGACAGGGGCCGCTCAAAGAGCTTTCTTT
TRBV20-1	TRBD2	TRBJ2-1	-	CSARDIFRGLAGGPRDEQFF	TGCAGTGCTAGAGATATTTTCCGGGGACTAGCGGGAGGGCCACGGGATGAGCAGTTCTTC